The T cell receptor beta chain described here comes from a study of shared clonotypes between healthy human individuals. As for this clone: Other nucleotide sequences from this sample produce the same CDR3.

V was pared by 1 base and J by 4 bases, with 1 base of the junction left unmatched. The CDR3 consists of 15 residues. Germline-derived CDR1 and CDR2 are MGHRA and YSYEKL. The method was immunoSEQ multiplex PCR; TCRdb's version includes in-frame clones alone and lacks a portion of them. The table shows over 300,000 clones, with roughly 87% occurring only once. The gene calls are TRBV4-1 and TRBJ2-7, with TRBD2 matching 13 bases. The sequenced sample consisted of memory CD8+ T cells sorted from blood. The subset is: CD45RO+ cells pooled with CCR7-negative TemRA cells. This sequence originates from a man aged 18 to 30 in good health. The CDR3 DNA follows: TGCGCCAGCAGCCAAGGGACTAGCGGGGGATACGAGCAGTACTTC. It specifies CASSQGTSGGYEQYF.